These 30 T cell receptor beta chains share one sample of origin, sequenced in a study of monozygotic twins with inflammatory bowel disease. TCRdb re-called the 5' RACE reads; one entry per CDR3 protein, DNA not given. The table for this sample gives hundreds of thousands of distinct CDR3 sequences. The sequenced sample was blood. Receptor source: a human donor with ulcerative colitis or Crohn's disease, or a healthy co-twin of an affected twin (not recorded which).

The rearrangement uses TRBV20-1 and TRBJ2-7; lacking DNA, the TRBD1 call made by TCRdb goes unchecked. The CDR3 contains 14 residues. Germline CDR1 reads DFQATT; CDR2 reads SNEGSKA (reference sequence). This chain's CDR3 is CSASNRDSRVEQYF.

This rearrangement joins TRBV28 to TRBJ2-3; the TRBD2 assignment by TCRdb is unverifiable without DNA. The germline gives CDR1 MDHEN, CDR2 SYDVKM. The length of the CDR3 is 13 residues. The CDR3 spells CASSTSGRGTQYF.

The chain links TRBV24-1 to TRBJ2-1; the TRBD2 assignment by TCRdb is unverifiable without DNA. The CDR3 consists of 15 residues. Germline V gene data show CDR1 as KGHDR and CDR2 as SFDVKD. The CDR3 region is CATSDAGLISSEQFF.

The chain uses TRBV27 and TRBJ1-3. The CDR3 runs 13 residues. Germline CDR1 and CDR2: MNHEY and SMNVEV (reference sequence). This CDR3 reads CASRARSGNTIYF.

The CDR3 loop is CASSQAITGELFF. V is TRBV4-3 and J is TRBJ2-2. CDR3 length: 13 amino acids. The germline CDR1 and CDR2 sequences are LGHNA and YSLEER.

This chain connects TRBV6-2 or TRBV6-3 to TRBJ2-5. CDR3 length: 14 residues. Germline V CDR1 and CDR2: MNHEY, SVGEGT. CDR3 residues: CASSLLQVQETQYF.

J is TRBJ2-3 and V is TRBV12-3 or TRBV12-4; TCRdb indicates TRBD2, and absent DNA this call remains unverified. The CDR3 sequence is 14 residues long. The CDR3 sequence is CASSLWRATDTQYF.

The chain is built from TRBV5-1 and TRBJ2-3; TCRdb names TRBD1, which stays unverified in the absence of DNA. The CDR3 extends over 15 amino acids. Germline V gives CDR1 SGHRS, CDR2 YFSETQ. CDR3 region: CASSLGQGKTDTQYF.

This rearrangement joins TRBV20-1 to TRBJ1-5. The CDR3 has 15 residues. The germline gives CDR1 DFQATT, CDR2 SNEGSKA (reference sequence). This CDR3 reads CSAATRTWGNQPQHF.

J is TRBJ1-4 and V is TRBV19; the D call from TCRdb, TRBD1, cannot be confirmed without DNA. Germline V gives CDR1 LNHDA, CDR2 SQIVND (reference sequence). CDR3 length: 15 amino acids. The CDR3 sequence: CASSIQGALNEKLFF.

The genes are TRBV3-1 and TRBJ1-6. The CDR3 contains 12 residues. CDR1 is LGHDT and CDR2 is YNNKEL in the germline V gene (reference sequence). CDR3 in amino acids: CASSQVGSPLHF. Full variable domain (missing parts from reference TRBV3-1 and TRBJ1-6): DTAVSQTPKYLVTQMGNDKSIKCEQNLGHDTMYWYKQDSKKFLKIMFSYNNKELIINETVPNRFSPKSPDKAHLNLHINSLELGDSAVYFCASSQVGSPLHFGNGTRLTVT.

CDR3 amino acids: CSAGVTSTYEQYF. The chain has TRBV20-1 and TRBJ2-7; TCRdb names TRBD2, which stays unverified in the absence of DNA. The CDR3 is made up of 13 amino acids. In germline, CDR1 is DFQATT, CDR2 SNEGSKA (reference sequence).

The CDR3 sequence is CASSPPGLAGGHDEQFF. The V and J genes are TRBV18 and TRBJ2-1; without DNA, the TCRdb call of TRBD2 cannot be checked. This CDR3 region has 17 residues. Germline V gene data show CDR1 as KGHSH and CDR2 as LQKENI.

The chain uses TRBV29-1 and TRBJ1-2; no DNA is available, so the TRBD1 call from TCRdb remains unchecked. Per the germline V gene, CDR1 is SQVTM and CDR2 is ANQGSEA. The CDR3 is made up of 12 amino acids. The CDR3 sequence is CSGGTGDGGYTF.

The rearrangement links TRBV3-1 to TRBJ1-4; TCRdb indicates TRBD1, and absent DNA this call remains unverified. The CDR3 loop spans 16 amino acids. Germline CDR1 LGHDT, CDR2 YNNKEL (reference sequence). CDR3 amino acids: CASSRGQGLRNEKLFF.

V usage is TRBV20-1 and J usage is TRBJ2-5; there is no DNA to check the TCRdb D call of TRBD1. From germline, CDR1 is DFQATT and CDR2 SNEGSKA (reference sequence). The CDR3 runs 11 residues. The CDR3 is CSPVWRKAQYF.

The gene calls are TRBV19 and TRBJ2-3; TCRdb names TRBD1, which stays unverified in the absence of DNA. This CDR3 is built from 12 residues. The germline V gene encodes CDR1 LNHDA and CDR2 SQIVND (reference sequence). Here the CDR3 reads CASSSGSRTQYF.

This chain links TRBV30 with TRBJ2-3; TCRdb indicates TRBD1, and absent DNA this call remains unverified. Germline assignment: CDR1 GTSNPN and CDR2 SVGIG (reference sequence). CDR3 size: 16 residues. CDR3 in amino acids: CASLEGTGGALDTQYF.

The V and J genes are TRBV10-3 and TRBJ2-6; no DNA is available, so the TRBD1 call from TCRdb remains unchecked. This CDR3 is built from 11 residues. CDR1 and CDR2 (germline): ENHRY, SYGVKD. CDR3 residues: CAISAGQALTF.

The chain is built from TRBV6-5 and TRBJ2-1; TCRdb proposes TRBD2, but this gene call is untestable without DNA. CDR1 and CDR2 (germline): MNHEY, SVGAGI. The CDR3 sequence is 17 residues long. The CDR3 protein is CASSYGAAGGTYNEQFF.

The genes are TRBV4-3 and TRBJ2-2; TCRdb designates TRBD1, a call that cannot be tested without DNA. The CDR3 is made up of 17 amino acids. Germline loops: CDR1 LGHNA, CDR2 YSLEER. The CDR3 protein is CASSQDAVQVNTGELFF.

V usage is TRBV27 and J usage is TRBJ2-1; with no DNA, the TCRdb D assignment of TRBD2 cannot be verified. The CDR3 is 17 residues long. Germline V gives CDR1 MNHEY, CDR2 SMNVEV (reference sequence). The CDR3 loop is CASSPERLAGKYNEQFF.

The V gene is TRBV12-3 or TRBV12-4, the J gene TRBJ2-3; the TCRdb call, TRBD1, lacks DNA for checking. This CDR3 has 13 amino acids. CDR3 sequence reads: CASSWQGRDTQYF.

The chain couples TRBV18 to TRBJ2-1. The CDR3 length is 14 residues. Germline V CDR1 and CDR2: KGHSH, LQKENI. CDR3 region: CASSPPFPKREQFF. The full variable domain, completed using reference TRBV18 and TRBJ2-1, is NAGVMQNPRHLVRRRGQEARLRCSPMKGHSHVYWYRQLPEEGLKFMVYLQKENIIDESGMPKERFSAEFPKEGPSILRIQQVVRGDSAAYFCASSPPFPKREQFFGPGTRLTVL.

This chain uses TRBV7-9 with TRBJ2-1; without DNA, the TCRdb call of TRBD2 cannot be checked. Germline loops: CDR1 SEHNR, CDR2 FQNEAQ (reference sequence). The CDR3 is made up of 15 amino acids. The CDR3 sequence is CASSLAGGPTNEQFF.

The genes are TRBV2 and TRBJ2-1; TCRdb calls TRBD1, which cannot be checked without DNA. The CDR3 runs to 15 residues. The germline V gene has CDR1 SNHLY and CDR2 FYNNEI. The CDR3 here is CASTTRTGSYNEQFF. Based on the CDR3 plus reference TRBV2 and TRBJ2-1, the full variable domain is EPEVTQTPSHQVTQMGQEVILRCVPISNHLYFYWYRQILGQKVEFLVSFYNNEISEKSEIFDDQFSVERPDGSNFTLKIRSTKLEDSAMYFCASTTRTGSYNEQFFGPGTRLTVL.

The rearrangement links TRBV24-1 to TRBJ2-7; the D call from TCRdb, TRBD1, cannot be confirmed without DNA. Germline V gene data show CDR1 as KGHDR and CDR2 as SFDVKD. This CDR3 spans 13 amino acids. CDR3 residues: CATSDGPPGEQYF.

This chain links TRBV27 with TRBJ1-6. The CDR3 length is 15 residues. Germline loops: CDR1 MNHEY, CDR2 SMNVEV (reference sequence). The CDR3 is CASSLEGYYNSPLHF.

The V and J genes are TRBV5-1 and TRBJ2-7. CDR1 is SGHRS, CDR2 YFSETQ, per germline. The CDR3 totals 11 residues. CDR3 residues: CASSWNDEQYF. Full variable domain (outside the CDR3, taken from reference TRBV5-1 and TRBJ2-7): KAGVTQTPRYLIKTRGQQVTLSCSPISGHRSVSWYQQTPGQGLQFLFEYFSETQRNKGNFPGRFSGRQFSNSRSEMNVSTLELGDSALYLCASSWNDEQYFGPGTRLTVT.

The genes are TRBV20-1 and TRBJ2-1; TCRdb designates TRBD1, a call that cannot be tested without DNA. From germline, CDR1 is DFQATT and CDR2 SNEGSKA (reference sequence). The CDR3 consists of 14 residues. The CDR3 sequence is CSAKGPMTYNEQFF.